Shown below are 25 T cell receptor beta chains from a single sample sequenced in a study of beta chain features in type 1 diabetes. cDNA synthesis used the whole RNA isolate, giving expressed TCRB sequences. This table comes from immunoSEQ multiplex PCR, and its TCRdb copy is limited to in-frame clones, with some not included. Of 200,000 to 250,000 clones in the sample, roughly 10% were seen once. Sequenced: central memory CD4+ T cells from blood. Receptors were obtained from a young man in good health.

This clone came up many times. The J gene is TRBJ2-3, the V gene TRBV2, with a weak D call TRBD2 (6 bases). V lost 4 bases, J lost 7 bases, and 21 bases lay in between. Germline loops: CDR1 SNHLY, CDR2 FYNNEI. The CDR3 sequence is 16 residues long. In DNA, the CDR3 is TGTGCCAGCAGTGTGCAAGGCGGGATGGGGTTGAATACGCAGTATTTT. It is translated as CASSVQGGMGLNTQYF.

The chain uses TRBV5-4 and TRBJ2-7, with TRBD1 as a possible D gene (7 bases). V was pared by 3 bases and J by 4 bases, with 14 bases between. CDR1 SGHNT and CDR2 YYREEE come from the germline V gene (reference sequence). The CDR3 has 14 amino acids. The CDR3 DNA reads as TGTGCCAGCAGCTCTCAGACAGGGAGGTACGAGCAGTACTTC. Amino acid sequence: CASSSQTGRYEQYF. The full variable domain, completed using reference TRBV5-4 and TRBJ2-7, is ETGVTQSPTHLIKTRGQQVTLRCSSQSGHNTVSWYQQALGQGPQFIFQYYREEENGRGNFPPRFSGLQFPNYSSELNVNALELDDSALYLCASSSQTGRYEQYFGPGTRLTVT.

With respect to this clone: Other DNA sequences in this specimen translate into the identical CDR3. Written as DNA, the CDR3 is TGCGCCAGCAGCTTGCAGGGTGAAGATACGCAGTATTTT. Translated: CASSLQGEDTQYF. The chain combines TRBV5-1 with TRBJ2-3; D perhaps matches TRBD1 (5 bases). The V gene's germline CDR1 is SGHRS and CDR2 YFSETQ. This CDR3 contains 13 residues. V lost 1 base to trimming and J lost 5 bases, with 8 bases between them.

The rearrangement links TRBV30 to TRBJ1-1; no definite D call. V was trimmed by 3 bases and J by 8 bases, leaving 10 bases between them. Germline-derived CDR1 and CDR2 are GTSNPN and SVGIG (reference sequence). This CDR3 comprises 11 residues. The CDR3 protein is CAWRLLKEAFF. CDR3 in DNA: TGTGCCTGGAGGCTTTTAAAAGAAGCTTTCTTT.

In its sample, this clone was seen many times. The chain is built from TRBV2 and TRBJ2-1; TRBD2 agrees at 11 bases. The CDR3 has 16 residues. V lost 0 bases and J lost 7; bases outside the gene matches: 5. Germline CDR1 is SNHLY and CDR2 is FYNNEI. The CDR3 DNA sequence: TGTGCCAGCAGTGAAGCGCTAACTAGCGGGAGTAATGAGCAGTTCTTC. Amino acid sequence: CASSEALTSGSNEQFF.

J is TRBJ2-1 and V is TRBV27, with a possible D match to TRBD1 (6 bases). The CDR3 covers 13 residues. The V and J ends lost 5 bases and 10 bases respectively, with 15 bases between them. The germline V gene encodes CDR1 MNHEY and CDR2 SMNVEV (reference sequence). CDR3 sequence (DNA): TGTGCCAGCAGTGGATACAGGGCTGGAGAGCAGTTCTTC. Translation gives CASSGYRAGEQFF.

This clone was counted between two and nine times. This sequence joins TRBV2 and TRBJ2-5; 7 bases align to TRBD2. The germline gives CDR1 SNHLY, CDR2 FYNNEI. The V and J ends lost 2 bases and 5 bases, in that order; junction bases with no gene match: 11. The CDR3 consists of 16 residues. This CDR3 reads CASSERLASGLETQYF. CDR3 nucleotides: TGTGCCAGCAGTGAAAGGTTGGCTAGCGGTTTGGAGACCCAGTACTTC.

There are a few counts of this clone. The chain joins TRBV27 to TRBJ2-3, with D possibly matching TRBD2 (7 bases). Trimming took off 8 bases at V and 3 bases at J, with 18 bases between the two ends. Germline-derived CDR1 and CDR2 are MNHEY and SMNVEV (reference sequence). The CDR3 contains 15 residues. CDR3 loop: CASGPYREGTDTQYF. For the CDR3, the DNA is TGTGCCAGCGGCCCATACAGGGAGGGTACAGATACGCAGTATTTT.

The sample holds one count of this clone. V and J are TRBV2 and TRBJ2-7, with 7 bases that match TRBD1. The J segment lost 9 bases and the V segment lost 8 bases, leaving 13 bases of the junction unmatched. Germline loops: CDR1 SNHLY, CDR2 FYNNEI. This CDR3 region has 13 residues. CDR3 bases: TGTGCCAGCCGGACAGGTACCGTCTATGGGCAGTACTTC. Protein: CASRTGTVYGQYF.

This chain joins TRBV7-9 and TRBJ2-5; D unresolved. This CDR3 comprises 14 residues. The germline V gene encodes CDR1 SEHNR and CDR2 FQNEAQ (reference sequence). V gave up 0 bases and J gave up 5 bases, with 10 bases separating them. CDR3: CASSLAVIGETQYF. CDR3 bases: TGTGCCAGCAGCTTAGCAGTTATCGGGGAGACCCAGTACTTC.

This clone was found many times. The V call is TRBV4-1, the J call TRBJ2-3; D remains unclear. The V gene lost 1 base and the J gene lost 5 bases, with 10 bases spanning the gap. This CDR3 has 14 amino acids. Germline V gene data show CDR1 as MGHRA and CDR2 as YSYEKL. CDR3 sequence (DNA): TGCGCCAGCAGCCAAGCCCCCTCGGGAGATACGCAGTATTTT. Translated, it gives CASSQAPSGDTQYF.

This clone was detected many times. The V call is TRBV25-1, the J call TRBJ2-3; D call uncertain. Trimming left V 5 bases short and J 1 base short, with 13 bases between. Germline lookup yields CDR1 MGHDK and CDR2 SYGVNS. This CDR3 is built from 15 residues. Here the CDR3 DNA reads TGTGCCAGCAGTCCCCGTCAGCCCGGCACAGATACGCAGTATTTT. It yields the protein CASSPRQPGTDTQYF.

Many counts were recorded for this clone. The V gene is TRBV10-3, the J gene TRBJ1-2, with no clear D. The ends were cut back, 6 bases at V and 6 bases at J, with 14 bases in the middle. Germline assignment: CDR1 ENHRY and CDR2 SYGVKD. The CDR3 sequence is 13 residues long. DNA of the CDR3: TGTGCCATCAGGGATCAAGGGAGAGATGGCTACACCTTC. This gives the protein CAIRDQGRDGYTF.

This clone was found a few times. The rearrangement links TRBV4-1 to TRBJ1-5; D is uncertain. The V gene lost 0 bases and the J gene lost 0 bases, with 3 bases spanning the gap. The CDR3 has 14 residues. Germline V gene lookup returns CDR1 MGHRA and CDR2 YSYEKL. CDR3 nucleotides: TGCGCCAGCAGCCAAGATGGTAGCAATCAGCCCCAGCATTTT. Encoded protein: CASSQDGSNQPQHF.

V usage is TRBV10-3 and J usage is TRBJ2-1; TRBD2 agrees at 9 bases. The V and J ends lost 7 bases and 4 bases, in that order; junction bases with no gene match: 5. Germline V gives CDR1 ENHRY, CDR2 SYGVKD. The CDR3 sequence is 14 residues long. The CDR3 sequence is CAIMRAGGYNEQFF. Here the CDR3 DNA reads TGTGCCATCATGCGAGCGGGAGGATACAATGAGCAGTTCTTC.

The chain couples TRBV4-2 to TRBJ1-1, with D perhaps matching TRBD1 (5 bases). The V end was cut by 0 bases, the J end by 3 bases, with 5 bases between. Germline lookup yields CDR1 LGHNA and CDR2 YNFKEQ. CDR3 length equals 13 residues. The CDR3 DNA is TGTGCCAGCAGCCAAGAAGGGGACACTGAAGCTTTCTTT. Its translation is CASSQEGDTEAFF.

There are a few counts of this clone. The CDR3 protein is CAWSRGGPAGDTQYF. CDR3 in DNA: TGTGCCTGGTCAAGAGGGGGACCGGCTGGGGATACGCAGTATTTT. The V call is TRBV30, the J call TRBJ2-3; D may be TRBD1 (6 bases). Trimming removed 5 bases from V and 6 bases from J, with 21 bases in between. The germline CDR1 and CDR2 sequences are GTSNPN and SVGIG (reference sequence). This CDR3 spans 15 amino acids.

In this sample, this clone turned up a few times. CDR3: CASSFQSGRDQPQHF. The DNA of the CDR3 is TGTGCCAGCAGTTTTCAGTCAGGGCGAGATCAGCCCCAGCATTTT. V gene TRBV27 combines with J gene TRBJ1-5; possibly TRBD1 for D (5 bases). In germline, CDR1 is MNHEY, CDR2 SMNVEV (reference sequence). V lost 3 bases, J lost 5 bases, and 14 bases lay in between. This CDR3 is 15 amino acids long.

Concerning this clone: A much more abundant neighbour one base away suggests this may be a read error. CDR3 sequence (DNA): TGCAGCGGAACCCAGTGGGCCCGGGAGACCCAGTACTTC. Protein sequence: CSGTQWARETQYF. This sequence joins TRBV29-1 and TRBJ2-5; no clear D. Trimming left V 7 bases short and J 5 bases short, with 17 bases between. CDR3 length equals 13 residues. Germline V CDR1 and CDR2: SQVTM, ANQGSEA.

V is TRBV11-2 and J is TRBJ2-1; 7 bases fit TRBD1. V dropped 5 bases and J dropped 7; count of bases not matched to a gene: 11. Per the germline V gene, CDR1 is SGHAT and CDR2 is FQNNGV. The CDR3 totals 15 residues. The CDR3 loop reads CASSLKTGAWNEQFF. DNA of the CDR3: TGTGCCAGCAGCCTCAAAACAGGGGCTTGGAATGAGCAGTTCTTC. The variable domain in full, with the rest retrieved from reference TRBV11-2 and TRBJ2-1, is EAGVAQSPRYKIIEKRQSVAFWCNPISGHATLYWYQQILGQGPKLLIQFQNNGVVDDSQLPKDRFSAERLKGVDSTLKIQPAKLEDSAVYLCASSLKTGAWNEQFFGPGTRLTVL.

This clone occurred a few times. The chain couples TRBV10-2 to TRBJ1-4; D is uncertain. Germline lookup yields CDR1 WSHSY and CDR2 SAAADI. V was cut by 7 bases and J by 0 bases, with 6 bases left in between. The CDR3 is 13 residues long. The CDR3 coding sequence is TGCGCCAGCAAGTATACAACTAATGAAAAACTGTTTTTT. Amino acids: CASKYTTNEKLFF.

This clone was seen repeatedly, ten times or more. Other DNA sequences in this specimen translate into the identical CDR3. This sequence joins TRBV29-1 and TRBJ2-3; the match to TRBD2 covers 14 bases. The CDR3 sequence is 16 residues long. CDR1 and CDR2 from the germline V gene are SQVTM and ANQGSEA. V shed 4 bases and J 0 bases; nucleotides not matched to a gene: 3. The CDR3 DNA is TGCAGCGTTGCGGGACTAGCGGGAGTTAGCACAGATACGCAGTATTTT. This sequence encodes CSVAGLAGVSTDTQYF.

This clone was counted many times. The chain has TRBV27 and TRBJ2-4; 8 bases line up with TRBD2. After removal of 5 bases from V and 0 bases from J, the junction contained 6 bases not matched to a gene. The V gene's germline CDR1 is MNHEY and CDR2 SMNVEV (reference sequence). This CDR3 is built from 16 residues. In DNA form, the CDR3 reads TGTGCCAGCAGTCTGATAGCGGGACTAGCCAAAAACATTCAGTACTTC. Amino acid sequence: CASSLIAGLAKNIQYF.

This clone was counted only a few times. The chain has TRBV5-1 and TRBJ2-3; 7 nucleotides match TRBD2. Germline-derived CDR1 and CDR2 are SGHRS and YFSETQ. The CDR3 extends over 15 amino acids. V was pared by 0 bases and J by 4 bases, with 5 bases of the junction left unmatched. CDR3 in DNA: TGCGCCAGCAGCTTGGGTGGACTAGTTTCAGATACGCAGTATTTT. This encodes CASSLGGLVSDTQYF.

V and J are TRBV19 and TRBJ1-1; no clear D. CDR3 size: 14 residues. Trimming pared 5 bases from V and 4 bases from J, leaving 14 bases between. CDR1 is LNHDA, CDR2 SQIVND, per germline (reference sequence). The CDR3, as DNA: TGTGCCAGTAGTGGGAGAGCGGTGGGCACTGAAGCTTTCTTT. It encodes CASSGRAVGTEAFF. The full variable domain, its missing parts supplied by reference TRBV19 and TRBJ1-1, is DGGITQSPKYLFRKEGQNVTLSCEQNLNHDAMYWYRQDPGQGLRLIYYSQIVNDFQKGDIAEGYSVSREKKESFPLTVTSAQKNPTAFYLCASSGRAVGTEAFFGQGTRLTVV.